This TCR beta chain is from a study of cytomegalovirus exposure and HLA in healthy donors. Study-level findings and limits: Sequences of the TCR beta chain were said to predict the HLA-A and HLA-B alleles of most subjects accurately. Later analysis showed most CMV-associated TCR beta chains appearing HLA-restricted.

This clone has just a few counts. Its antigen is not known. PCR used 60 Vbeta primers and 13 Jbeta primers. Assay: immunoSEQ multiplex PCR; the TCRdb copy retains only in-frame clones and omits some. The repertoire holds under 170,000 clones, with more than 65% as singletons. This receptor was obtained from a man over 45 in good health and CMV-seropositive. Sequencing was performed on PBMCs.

CDR3 residues: CASRPVGEVRYEQYF. CDR3 in DNA: TGTGCCAGCAGGCCTGTTGGGGAGGTCCGCTACGAGCAGTACTTC. The rearrangement joins TRBV27 to TRBJ2-7; D perhaps matches TRBD2 (6 bases). The CDR3 sequence is 15 residues long. Per the germline V gene, CDR1 is MNHEY and CDR2 is SMNVEV (reference sequence). The V end lost 6 bases, the J end lost 3 bases, and 18 bases lay between the germline ends.